This TCR beta chain comes out of a study of beta chain features in type 1 diabetes. The study, taken as a whole, reports: Within the patient group, naive, central memory and Treg TCRB repertoires appeared more similar to each other than within healthy donors. Shortening of TCRB CDR3s, moderate but significant, appeared in all four CD4+ subsets of Type 1 diabetes patients. Fewer junction insertions and more nucleotide deletions appeared in type 1 diabetes patients. cDNA-based reads could over-represent cells with high TCR expression.

A few counts support this clone. As yet, its antigen is unknown. The isolated RNA, all of it, was reverse transcribed, so expressed TCRB transcripts were what got sequenced. Assay: immunoSEQ multiplex PCR; the TCRdb copy retains only in-frame clones and omits some. Seen here are some 330,000 clones, around an eighth observed once, and the top ten hold around 0.0099%. V gave up 3 bases and J gave up 2 bases, with 14 bases separating them. The CDR3 is made up of 15 amino acids. CDR1 and CDR2 (germline): SGHNT, YYREEE (reference sequence). Material for sequencing was naive CD4+ T cells from blood. The origin of this receptor is a woman aged 18-30 years with type 1 diabetes. The gene calls are TRBV5-4 and TRBJ1-2; D possibly corresponds to TRBD1 (5 bases). In nucleotides, the CDR3 is TGTGCCAGCAGCTCCCCCGGGGGGGGGAACTATGGCTACACCTTC. As protein: CASSSPGGGNYGYTF.